Listed below are T cell receptor beta chains from one sample, sequenced in a study of T cell repertoires in cytomegalovirus infection. The antigens for these receptors are not known. TCRdb reprocessed the reads with MiXCR, giving one entry per CDR3 protein. Among some 220,000 distinct CDR3 sequences, about 39% were seen once, and the ten largest hold 55% to 70%. The sequenced sample was CD8+ T cells from cultured PBMCs, obtained from culture after CMV antigen stimulation. The origin of the receptors is a human donor in good health (CMV status not recorded). Some clones in this sample may be carry-over from other donors' samples. Both conserved end residues are part of each CDR3. A D gene is named only where the DNA matches it firmly. The size field is filled for only some rows; it gives once, few, many or a size class.

TRBJ1-1 | TRBV7-4 | . | . | CASSLYEGSEMNTEAFF | TGTGCCAGCAGCTTATACGAGGGCTCGGAAATGAACACTGAAGCTTTCTTT
TRBJ2-7 | TRBV4-1 | . | TRBD2 | CASSQEPAGGSYEQYF | TGTGCCAGCAGCCAAGAGCCAGCGGGAGGGTCCTACGAGCAGTACTTC
TRBJ1-5 | TRBV7-2 | many | TRBD1 | CASSADRGPFSNQPQHF | TGTGCCAGCAGCGCGGACAGGGGCCCTTTTAGCAATCAGCCCCAGCATTTT
TRBJ2-1 | TRBV11-1 | few | TRBD2 | CASRTSGGYNEQFF | TGTGCCAGCAGGACTAGCGGGGGATACAATGAGCAGTTCTTC
TRBJ2-7 | TRBV27 | . | TRBD2 | CASSLTSGSGEQYF | TGTGCCAGCAGTTTAACTAGCGGGAGCGGCGAGCAGTACTTC
TRBJ2-1 | TRBV29-1 | few | . | CSARGGKYNEQFF | TGCAGCGCCCGTGGGGGGAAATACAATGAGCAGTTCTTC
TRBJ2-1 | TRBV20-1 | . | . | CSARMTLLDKPSYNEQFF | TGCAGTGCTAGAATGACGCTTCTGGACAAGCCCTCCTACAATGAGCAGTTCTTC
TRBJ2-7 | TRBV6-1 | . | . | CASSEPPGASPSYEQYF | TGTGCCAGCAGTGAACCCCCGGGGGCGTCCCCCTCCTACGAGCAGTACTTC
TRBJ2-3 | TRBV7-6 | . | . | CASSYVSTDTQYF | TGTGCCAGCAGCTACGTTAGCACAGATACGCAGTATTTT
TRBJ1-1 | TRBV25-1 | few | . | CASSEEWNTEAFF | TGTGCCAGCAGTGAAGAATGGAACACTGAAGCTTTCTTT
TRBJ1-2 | TRBV6-8 | once | . | CASSYSNLGIGYGYTF | TGTGCCAGCAGTTACTCGAATCTAGGGATAGGGTATGGCTACACCTTC
TRBJ2-2 | TRBV2 | few | . | CASSTGPYTGELFF | TGTGCCAGCAGCACAGGTCCGTACACCGGGGAGCTGTTTTTT
TRBJ2-1 | TRBV15 | few | TRBD2 | CATSSSMTSGRGHSEQFF | TGTGCCACCAGCAGCTCTATGACTAGCGGGAGGGGACACAGTGAGCAGTTCTTC
TRBJ2-7 | TRBV7-6 | . | . | CASTPDHEQYF | TGTGCCAGCACCCCGGACCACGAGCAGTACTTC
TRBJ1-5 | TRBV27 | . | . | CASSLGTFANQPQHF | TGTGCCAGCAGTTTAGGGACATTTGCTAATCAGCCCCAGCATTTT
TRBJ2-2 | TRBV19 | . | TRBD1 | CASSIDRGPPTGELFF | TGTGCCAGTAGTATCGACAGGGGGCCTCCCACCGGGGAGCTGTTTTTT
TRBJ1-1 | TRBV15 | . | . | CATSRDRGGTEAFF | TGTGCCACCAGCAGAGATCGGGGCGGCACTGAAGCTTTCTTT
TRBJ2-2 | TRBV7-7 | few | . | CASSPELEGTGELFF | TGTGCCAGCAGCCCCGAACTTGAGGGCACCGGGGAGCTGTTTTTT